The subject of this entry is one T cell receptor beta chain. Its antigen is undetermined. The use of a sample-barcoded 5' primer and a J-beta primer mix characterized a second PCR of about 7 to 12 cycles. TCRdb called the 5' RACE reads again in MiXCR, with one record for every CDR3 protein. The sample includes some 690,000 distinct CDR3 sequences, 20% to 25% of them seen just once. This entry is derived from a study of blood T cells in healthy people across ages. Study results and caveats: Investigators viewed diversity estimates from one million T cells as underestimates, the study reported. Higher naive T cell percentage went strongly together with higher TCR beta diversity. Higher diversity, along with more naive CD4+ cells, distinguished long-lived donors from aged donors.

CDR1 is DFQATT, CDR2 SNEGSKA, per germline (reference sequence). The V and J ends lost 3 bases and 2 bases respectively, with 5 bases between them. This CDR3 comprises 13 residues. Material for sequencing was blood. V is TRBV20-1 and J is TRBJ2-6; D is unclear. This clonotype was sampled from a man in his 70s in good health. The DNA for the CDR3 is TGCAGTGCTAGGCAAGCTGGGGCCAACGTCCTGACTTTC. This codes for CSARQAGANVLTF.